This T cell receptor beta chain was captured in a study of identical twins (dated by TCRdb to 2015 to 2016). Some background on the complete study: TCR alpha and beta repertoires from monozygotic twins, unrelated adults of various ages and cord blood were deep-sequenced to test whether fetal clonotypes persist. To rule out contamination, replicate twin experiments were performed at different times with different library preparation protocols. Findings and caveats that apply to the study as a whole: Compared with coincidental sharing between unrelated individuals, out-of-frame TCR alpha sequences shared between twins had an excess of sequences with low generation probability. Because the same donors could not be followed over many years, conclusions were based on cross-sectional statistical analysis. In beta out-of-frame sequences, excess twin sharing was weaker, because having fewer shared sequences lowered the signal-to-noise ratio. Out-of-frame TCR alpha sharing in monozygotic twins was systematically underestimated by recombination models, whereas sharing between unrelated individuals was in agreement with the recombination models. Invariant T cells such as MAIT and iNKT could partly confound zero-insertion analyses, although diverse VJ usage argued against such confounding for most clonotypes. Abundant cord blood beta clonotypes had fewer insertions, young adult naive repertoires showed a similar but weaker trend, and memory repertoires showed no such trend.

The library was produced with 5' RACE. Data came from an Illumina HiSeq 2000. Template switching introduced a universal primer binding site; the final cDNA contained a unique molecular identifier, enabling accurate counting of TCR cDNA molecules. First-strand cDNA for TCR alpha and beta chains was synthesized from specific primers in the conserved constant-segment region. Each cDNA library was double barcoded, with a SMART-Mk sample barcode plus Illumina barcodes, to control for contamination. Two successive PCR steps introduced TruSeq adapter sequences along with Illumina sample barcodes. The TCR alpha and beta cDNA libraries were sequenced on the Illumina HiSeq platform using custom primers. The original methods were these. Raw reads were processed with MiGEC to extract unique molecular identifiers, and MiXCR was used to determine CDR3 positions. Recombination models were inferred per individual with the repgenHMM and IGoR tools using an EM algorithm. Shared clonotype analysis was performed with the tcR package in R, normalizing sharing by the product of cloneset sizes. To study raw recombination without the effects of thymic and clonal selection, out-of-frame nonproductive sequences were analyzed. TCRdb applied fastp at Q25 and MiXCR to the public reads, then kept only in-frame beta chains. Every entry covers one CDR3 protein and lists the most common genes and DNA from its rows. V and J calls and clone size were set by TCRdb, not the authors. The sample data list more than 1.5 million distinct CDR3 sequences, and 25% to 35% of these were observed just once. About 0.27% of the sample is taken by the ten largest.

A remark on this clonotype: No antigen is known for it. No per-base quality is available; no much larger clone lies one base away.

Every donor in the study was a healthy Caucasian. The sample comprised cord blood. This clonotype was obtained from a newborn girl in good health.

For the CDR3, the sequence is CSALSGQGSTDTQYF. The bases are TGCAGTGCTCTATCGGGACAGGGGAGCACAGATACGCAGTATTTT. This chain is built from TRBV20-1 and TRBJ2-3, and 10 bases in between align with TRBD1. CDR1 and CDR2 (DFQATT, SNEGSKA) derive from the germline V gene (reference sequence). V and J are trimmed by 5 bases and 0 bases, and the gene matches miss 5 bases of the junction. The CDR3 has 15 amino acids, counting the end cysteine and phenylalanine. The retained sequence is limited to the CDR3, 45 bases, with the frame set at the first base.